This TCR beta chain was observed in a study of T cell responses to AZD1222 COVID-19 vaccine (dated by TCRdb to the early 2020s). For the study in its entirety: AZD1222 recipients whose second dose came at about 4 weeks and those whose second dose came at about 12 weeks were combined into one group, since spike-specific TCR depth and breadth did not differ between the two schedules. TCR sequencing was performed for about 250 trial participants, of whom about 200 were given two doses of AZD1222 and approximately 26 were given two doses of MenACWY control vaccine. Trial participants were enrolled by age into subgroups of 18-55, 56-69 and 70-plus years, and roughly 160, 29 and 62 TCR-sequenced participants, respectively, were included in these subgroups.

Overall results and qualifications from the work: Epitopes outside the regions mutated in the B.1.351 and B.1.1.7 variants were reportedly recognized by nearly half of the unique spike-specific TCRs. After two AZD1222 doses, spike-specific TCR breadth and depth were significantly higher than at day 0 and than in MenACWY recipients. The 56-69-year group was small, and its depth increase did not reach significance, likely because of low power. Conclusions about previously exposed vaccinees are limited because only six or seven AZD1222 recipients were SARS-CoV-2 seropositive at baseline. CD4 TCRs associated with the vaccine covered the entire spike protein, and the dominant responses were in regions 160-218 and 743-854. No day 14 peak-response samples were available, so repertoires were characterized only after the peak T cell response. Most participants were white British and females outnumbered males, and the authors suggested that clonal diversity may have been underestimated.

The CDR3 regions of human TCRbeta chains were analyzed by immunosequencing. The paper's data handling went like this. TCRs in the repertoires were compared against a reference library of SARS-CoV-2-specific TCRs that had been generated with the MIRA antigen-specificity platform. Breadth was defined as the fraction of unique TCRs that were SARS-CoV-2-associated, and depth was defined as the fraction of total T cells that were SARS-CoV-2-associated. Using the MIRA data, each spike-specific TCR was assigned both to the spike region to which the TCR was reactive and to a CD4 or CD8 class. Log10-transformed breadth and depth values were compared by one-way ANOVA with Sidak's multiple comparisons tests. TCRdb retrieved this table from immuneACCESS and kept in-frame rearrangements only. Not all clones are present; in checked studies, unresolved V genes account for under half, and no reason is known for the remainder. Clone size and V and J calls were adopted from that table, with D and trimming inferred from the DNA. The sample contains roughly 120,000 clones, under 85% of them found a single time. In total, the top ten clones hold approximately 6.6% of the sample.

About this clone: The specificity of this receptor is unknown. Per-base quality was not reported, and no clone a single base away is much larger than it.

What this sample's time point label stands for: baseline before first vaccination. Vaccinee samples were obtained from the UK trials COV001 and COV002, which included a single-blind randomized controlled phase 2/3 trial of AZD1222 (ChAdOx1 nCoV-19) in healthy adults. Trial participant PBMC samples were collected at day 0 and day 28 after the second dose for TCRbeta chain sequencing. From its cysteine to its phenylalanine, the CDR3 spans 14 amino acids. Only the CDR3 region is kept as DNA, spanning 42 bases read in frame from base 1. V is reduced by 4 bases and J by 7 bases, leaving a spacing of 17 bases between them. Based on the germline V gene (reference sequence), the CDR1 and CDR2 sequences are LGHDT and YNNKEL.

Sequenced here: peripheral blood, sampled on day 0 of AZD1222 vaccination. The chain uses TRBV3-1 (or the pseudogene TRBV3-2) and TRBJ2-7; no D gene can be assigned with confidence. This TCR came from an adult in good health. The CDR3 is CASSLPGGPVEQYF. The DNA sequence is TGTGCCAGCAGCCTCCCCGGCGGCCCCGTTGAGCAGTACTTC.